Listed here are 32 T cell receptor beta chains from one sample, sequenced in a study of vaccination and CD4 T cells after COVID-19 (dated 2022 in TCRdb). Antigens for these TCRs are unknown. Library construction relied on PCR. Sequencer: Illumina iSeq 100. DNA from cultured CD4+ T cells was subjected to TCR sequencing with the Oncomine TCR Beta short-read assay at the Johns Hopkins FTIC core. The public sequencing data were trimmed at Q25 with fastp and processed into clonotypes with MiXCR by TCRdb, which kept only in-frame beta chains. Rows with one shared CDR3 protein collapse into an entry with the most common genes and DNA. The sample table holds more than 9,000 distinct CDR3 sequences, of which 45% to 55% were seen once. 20% to 25% of the sample rests with the top ten. The treatment or condition label for this specimen denotes: approximately 11-day PBMC culture with coronavirus spike peptide pools or control peptides (ViraFEST assay).

The material was cultured CD4+ T cells from blood, obtained after SARS-CoV-2 vaccination. The receptors stem from a human donor with COVID-19.

A remark on this clonotype: At one end, the junction sequence differs from germline, possibly due to a read error. This chain connects TRBV7-2 to TRBJ2-5, with D possibly called TRBD1 or TRBD2 (5 bases each). Looked up from germline, CDR1 is SGHTA and CDR2 is FQGNSA. This CDR3 comprises 15 residues. CDR3 DNA: TGTGCCAGCAGCTACCTGGGGGTGGGGCCGGAGACCCGGTACTTC. This codes for CASSYLGVGPETRYF.

The CDR3 reads CASSLGLAGGPDTQYF. In DNA form, the CDR3 reads TGTGCCAGCAGTTTAGGACTAGCGGGAGGACCAGATACGCAGTATTTT. V gene TRBV6-5 combines with J gene TRBJ2-3; the match to TRBD2 covers 14 bases. The J segment lost 4 bases and the V segment lost 4 bases, leaving 4 bases of the junction unmatched. CDR1 and CDR2 from the germline V gene are MNHEY and SVGAGI. CDR3 length: 16 residues.

The chain carries TRBV2 and TRBJ2-1; 10 nucleotides agree with TRBD2. This CDR3 spans 15 amino acids. Trimming at V came to 3 bases and at J to 5 bases, leaving 4 bases not matched to a gene. From germline, CDR1 is SNHLY and CDR2 FYNNEI. The CDR3 DNA follows: TGTGCCAGCAGTGAGAAGCGGGGGGGCCACAATGAGCAGTTCTTC. As protein: CASSEKRGGHNEQFF.

This clonotype was observed a handful of times. The V gene is TRBV11-2, the J gene TRBJ1-6; D is uncertain. The CDR3 is 14 residues long. The germline CDR1 and CDR2 sequences are SGHAT and FQNNGV. V was clipped by 5 bases and J by 8 bases, with 13 bases between them. The CDR3 is CASSPSLLDSPLHF. Here the CDR3 DNA reads TGTGCCAGCAGCCCGAGCTTACTGGATTCACCCCTCCACTTT.

The chain employs TRBV6-1 and TRBJ2-7; 9 positions match TRBD1. Germline trimming cut 0 bases from V and 1 base from J; bases unmatched to any gene: 1. The V gene's germline CDR1 is MNHNS and CDR2 SASEGT. The CDR3 covers 15 residues. CDR3 coding DNA: TGTGCCAGCAGTGAAGCGGGACAGGGTTCCTACGAGCAGTACTTC. Protein sequence: CASSEAGQGSYEQYF.

This chain connects TRBV6-1 to TRBJ2-2; D possibly corresponds to TRBD1 (6 bases). CDR3 size: 14 residues. Trimming left V 8 bases short and J 1 base short, with 11 bases between. The V gene's germline CDR1 is MNHNS and CDR2 SASEGT. The CDR3 sequence is CASGTTMNTGELFF. In DNA form, the CDR3 reads TGTGCCAGCGGGACAACCATGAACACCGGGGAGCTGTTTTTT.

This clonotype has only a few counts. Here the CDR3 reads CASSLVGDSAFF. The CDR3 DNA is TGTGCCAGCAGCTTAGTGGGGGATTCGGCTTTCTTT. The chain employs TRBV11-3 and TRBJ1-1; tentatively, D is TRBD1 (5 bases). V was trimmed by 1 base and J by 11 bases, leaving 11 bases between them. Germline loops: CDR1 SGHNT, CDR2 YENEEA. The CDR3 sequence is 12 residues long.

The chain is built from TRBV27 and TRBJ2-7, with 10 nucleotides matching TRBD1. With V trimmed by 4 bases and J by 2 bases, 14 bases remained unmatched. The germline V gene has CDR1 MNHEY and CDR2 SMNVEV (reference sequence). The length of the CDR3 is 18 residues. The DNA for the CDR3 is TGTGCCAGCAGTTCCTACCCGGGGACAGGGGTTCGAACCTACGAGCAGTACTTC. The encoded protein is CASSSYPGTGVRTYEQYF.

There are a few counts of this clonotype. The chain is built from TRBV7-8 and TRBJ2-5; weak D call: TRBD1 (6 bases). Germline values: CDR1 SGHVS, CDR2 FQNEAQ. CDR3 length equals 17 residues. V gave up 1 base and J gave up 2 bases, with 17 bases separating them. CDR3 sequence: CASSLVVGGAGQETQYF. The CDR3 DNA reads as TGTGCCAGCAGCTTAGTAGTTGGGGGCGCGGGTCAAGAGACCCAGTACTTC.

The V call is TRBV6-2 or TRBV6-3, the J call TRBJ2-1; the match to TRBD2 covers 8 bases. CDR1 is MNHEY and CDR2 is SVGEGT in the germline V gene. There are 17 residues in the CDR3. J was trimmed by 7 bases and V by 6 bases; bases with no gene match: 17. The CDR3 loop reads CASRPSGGDLSKNEQFF. In nucleotides, the CDR3 is TGTGCCAGCAGACCATCCGGGGGGGACCTAAGTAAGAATGAGCAGTTCTTC.

The chain couples TRBV15 to TRBJ2-3; D remains unclear. The CDR3 has 11 residues. V lost 5 bases and J lost 6, with 6 bases in between. Germline V gene lookup returns CDR1 LNHNV and CDR2 YYDKDF (reference sequence). CDR3 coding DNA: TGTGCCACCAGCGCTAGGGATACGCAGTATTTT. Amino acid sequence: CATSARDTQYF.

V and J are TRBV7-9 and TRBJ2-6; no clear D gene. V was cut by 6 bases and J by 0 bases, with 3 bases left in between. CDR1 and CDR2 from the germline V gene are SEHNR and FQNEAQ (reference sequence). CDR3 length: 13 amino acids. As DNA, the CDR3 is TGTGCCAGCAGGATCTCTGGGGCCAACGTCCTGACTTTC. It codes for CASRISGANVLTF.

The chain employs TRBV19 and TRBJ1-2; 10 nucleotides line up with TRBD1. Losses at the gene ends were 7 bases for V and 7 bases for J; bases not matched to a gene: 9. The CDR3 totals 14 residues. Germline V lookup: CDR1 LNHDA, CDR2 SQIVND (reference sequence). CDR3 protein: CASTGTGEFGGYTF. CDR3 in DNA: TGTGCCAGTACGGGGACAGGGGAGTTTGGTGGCTACACCTTC.

This clonotype was seen a handful of times. J is TRBJ1-1 and V is TRBV10-1, with D uncertain. Trimming removed 5 bases from V and 6 bases from J, with 16 bases in between. Per germline, CDR1 WNHNN and CDR2 SYGVQD (reference sequence). The CDR3 runs to 14 residues. DNA of the CDR3: TGCGCCAGCAGTCCCTCCCGTGACCTCCCTGAAGCTTTCTTT. Translated, it gives CASSPSRDLPEAFF.

Only a few counts were recorded for this clonotype. The V call is TRBV19, the J call TRBJ2-4; D remains unclear. Between the trimmed V and J ends, which lost 2 bases and 0 bases, there was a span of 8 bases. This CDR3 is 15 amino acids long. Germline V gives CDR1 LNHDA, CDR2 SQIVND (reference sequence). As DNA, the CDR3 is TGTGCCAGTAGTATACCTAACTTAGCCAAAAACATTCAGTACTTC. Protein product: CASSIPNLAKNIQYF.

This chain joins TRBV15 and TRBJ2-2, with D hard to call. V was trimmed by 0 bases and J by 6 bases, leaving 8 bases between them. Germline V gene sequence: CDR1 LNHNV, CDR2 YYDKDF (reference sequence). The CDR3 covers 14 residues. CDR3: CATSRERRSGELFF. The CDR3 DNA follows: TGTGCCACCAGCAGAGAACGCAGGTCCGGGGAGCTGTTTTTT.

This clonotype was counted a few times. This chain uses TRBV15 with TRBJ2-1, with D possibly matching TRBD2 (6 bases). This CDR3 spans 14 amino acids. The germline CDR1 and CDR2 sequences are LNHNV and YYDKDF (reference sequence). Trimming left V 0 bases short and J 6 bases short, with 9 bases between. The CDR3 loop is CATSRDRGINEQFF. The CDR3 DNA follows: TGTGCCACCAGCAGAGATCGGGGGATCAATGAGCAGTTCTTC. Full variable domain (rest looked up from reference TRBV15 and TRBJ2-1): DAMVIQNPRYQVTQFGKPVTLSCSQTLNHNVMYWYQQKSSQAPKLLFHYYDKDFNNEADTPDNFQSRRPNTSFCFLDIRSPGLGDTAMYLCATSRDRGINEQFFGPGTRLTVL.

This clonotype came up a few times. The rearrangement joins TRBV2 to TRBJ2-7, with TRBD1 identical over 8 bases. The CDR3 consists of 14 residues. Germline V CDR1 and CDR2: SNHLY, FYNNEI. Trimming cost V 3 bases and J 7 bases; bases outside gene matches: 8. The chain's CDR3 is CASSEWQGAREQYF. The CDR3 DNA reads TGTGCCAGCAGTGAGTGGCAGGGGGCGCGGGAGCAGTACTTC.

The CDR3 sequence is CASSYVRATEAFF. DNA for the CDR3: TGTGCCAGCAGTTACGTTAGGGCCACTGAAGCTTTCTTT. This chain connects TRBV6-5 to TRBJ1-1; D not resolved. Trimming stripped 2 bases from V and 4 bases from J, with 8 bases between. The V gene's germline CDR1 is MNHEY and CDR2 SVGAGI. The length of the CDR3 is 13 residues.

The CDR3 loop is CASKRFRDRGISEAFF. Here the CDR3 DNA reads TGTGCCAGCAAAAGGTTCCGGGACAGGGGGATATCTGAAGCTTTCTTT. The rearrangement joins TRBV5-4 to TRBJ1-1, with 11 bases fitting TRBD1. Germline CDR1 and CDR2: SGHNT and YYREEE (reference sequence). Germline trimming cut 6 bases from V and 6 bases from J; bases unmatched to any gene: 13. The CDR3 has 16 residues.

This chain joins TRBV7-6 and TRBJ2-3, with 8 bases that match TRBD2. The trim removed 5 bases at V and 4 bases at J, leaving 5 bases unmatched. The CDR3 contains 14 residues. Germline CDR1 and CDR2: SGHVS and FNYEAQ. The CDR3 nucleotides read TGTGCCAGCAGCGGTCGGGGGGGCGCAGATACGCAGTATTTT. This codes for CASSGRGGADTQYF.

The table lists this clonotype with a few counts. The junction shows a germline mismatch at one end, possibly a read error. The rearrangement joins TRBV6-1 to TRBJ2-7; possibly TRBD1 or TRBD2 for D (6 bases each). The germline gives CDR1 MNHNS, CDR2 SASEGT. CDR3 length: 14 residues. CDR3 DNA: TGTGCCAGCAGTGAACCAACAGGGCCGGGGGAGCAGCACTTC. Its translation: CASSEPTGPGEQHF.

This clonotype was picked up a small number of times. CDR3 in DNA: TGTGCCAGCAGTTCCTTGGGAGATGGCTACACCTTC. Its protein product is CASSSLGDGYTF. The chain carries TRBV12-3 or TRBV12-4 and TRBJ1-2, with no clear D. Trimming removed 4 bases at V and 6 bases at J, with 9 bases between. The CDR3 loop spans 12 amino acids.

The chain carries TRBV28 and TRBJ2-4; D unresolved. The V gene lost 8 bases and the J gene lost 3 bases, with 14 bases spanning the gap. This CDR3 is built from 14 residues. Germline V gene lookup returns CDR1 MDHEN and CDR2 SYDVKM. CDR3 coding DNA: TGTGCCAGCCGAGTTATAGGTAACAAAAACATTCAGTACTTC. Its translation: CASRVIGNKNIQYF.

This clonotype was seen just once. The chain carries TRBV29-1 and TRBJ2-1; 8 bases align to TRBD2. Germline CDR1 reads SQVTM; CDR2 reads ANQGSEA. V gave up 7 bases and J gave up 10 bases; unmatched junction bases: 21. CDR3 length equals 16 residues. CDR3 region: CSEGLLGRGAPEEQFF. The CDR3 DNA reads as TGCAGCGAGGGGTTACTGGGGCGGGGGGCCCCCGAAGAGCAGTTCTTC.

The V gene is TRBV20-1, the J gene TRBJ2-4; D perhaps matches TRBD1 (6 bases). The V gene's germline CDR1 is DFQATT and CDR2 SNEGSKA (reference sequence). The CDR3 length is 16 residues. Trimming took 0 bases from V and 0 from J, leaving 12 bases between them. The CDR3 sequence: CSARDSGRGAKNIQYF. CDR3 DNA sequence: TGCAGTGCTAGAGATTCTGGCAGGGGAGCCAAAAACATTCAGTACTTC.

The table lists this clonotype with a few counts. The rearrangement uses TRBV24-1 and TRBJ2-5; D possibly corresponds to TRBD1 (5 bases). This CDR3 spans 17 amino acids. Trimming removed 1 base from V and 1 base from J, with 15 bases in between. Germline V gives CDR1 KGHDR, CDR2 SFDVKD. CDR3 coding DNA: TGTGCCACCAGTGATTTTTGGCAGGGTGAGTTCCAAGAGACCCAGTACTTC. Translating it yields CATSDFWQGEFQETQYF.

This rearrangement joins TRBV12-3 or TRBV12-4 to TRBJ1-6; no definite D call. The CDR3 contains 12 residues. V was trimmed by 7 bases and J by 8 bases, leaving 9 bases between them. In DNA, the CDR3 is TGTGCCAGCACCCGCTCTGATTCACCCCTCCACTTT. This codes for CASTRSDSPLHF.

This clonotype was detected a few times. This chain connects TRBV11-2 to TRBJ1-2, with 9 nucleotides matching TRBD1. The V and J ends lost 6 bases and 8 bases, in that order; junction bases with no gene match: 13. CDR3 length: 15 amino acids. Germline CDR1 is SGHAT and CDR2 is FQNNGV. The CDR3 bases are TGTGCCAGCAGTCCTCTCATGACAGGGGGAGGCGGCTACACCTTC. It specifies CASSPLMTGGGGYTF.

The J gene is TRBJ1-4, the V gene TRBV20-1; a possible D gene is TRBD1 (6 bases). V shed 5 bases and J shed 1 base, with 11 bases lying between them. The length of the CDR3 is 14 residues. Per the germline V gene, CDR1 is DFQATT and CDR2 is SNEGSKA (reference sequence). The CDR3 DNA reads as TGCAGTGCTGGCCCAGGGGAAACTAATGAAAAACTGTTTTTT. Its translation is CSAGPGETNEKLFF.

J is TRBJ1-3 and V is TRBV29-1; no clear D. The CDR3 totals 14 residues. Germline V CDR1 and CDR2: SQVTM, ANQGSEA. V lost 3 bases, J lost 0 bases, and 9 bases lay in between. The DNA of the CDR3 is TGCAGCGTTGACCCATCAGGCTCTGGAAACACCATATATTTT. Encoded protein: CSVDPSGSGNTIYF.

V is TRBV20-1 and J is TRBJ2-3; TRBD2 is a possible D gene (5 bases). Germline loops: CDR1 DFQATT, CDR2 SNEGSKA (reference sequence). Trimming took 8 bases from V and 1 from J, leaving 16 bases between them. The CDR3 consists of 14 residues. The CDR3, as DNA: TGCAGTTACACCGGGATAGAGGGCACAGATACGCAGTATTTT. As protein: CSYTGIEGTDTQYF.